This T cell receptor beta chain was sequenced during a study of technical replicates of blood from a few donors. The CDR3 loop spans 14 amino acids. Deletions cut 0 bases from V and 1 base from J, with 6 bases between. The germline V gene has CDR1 MNHEY and CDR2 SVGAGI. Sequencing used immunoSEQ multiplex PCR; TCRdb keeps in-frame clones, though not all of them. The sample shows around 79,000 clones, around 94% of them seen only once. Sample: T cells isolated from PBMCs. The V and J genes are TRBV6-5 and TRBJ1-2; D possibly corresponds to TRBD1 (6 bases). This clonotype was obtained from a human donor in good health. CDR3: CASSYSRGNYGYTF. The CDR3 DNA sequence: TGTGCCAGCAGTTACTCCAGGGGTAACTATGGCTACACCTTC.